The 18 T cell receptor beta chains reported below all come from one sample, sequenced in a study of shared clonotypes between healthy human individuals. Libraries were prepared by immunoSEQ multiplex PCR; TCRdb keeps only in-frame clonotypes and omits some of them. The data contain approximately 2.5 million clones, roughly 93% of them singletons. Sample: naive CD4+ T cells from PBMCs. Regarding subset: CD45RA+ positively selected. Receptors originate from a man aged 18 to 29 in good health. Some clones in this sample may be carry-over from other donors' samples.

The V and J genes are TRBV5-4 and TRBJ2-1; either TRBD1 or TRBD2 may fit D (5 bases each). Germline V gene sequence: CDR1 SGHNT, CDR2 YYREEE (reference sequence). The CDR3 is 15 amino acids. Trimming left V 4 bases short and J 7 bases short, with 18 bases between. CDR3 nucleotides: TGTGCCAGCAGCCGAACCGGGGCCTCGTTGAATGAGCAGTTCTTC. This gives the protein CASSRTGASLNEQFF.

The chain combines TRBV5-6 with TRBJ2-5; weak D call: TRBD2 (5 bases). The V gene's germline CDR1 is SGHDT and CDR2 YYEEEE. The CDR3 has 13 residues. Trimming took 7 bases from V and 2 from J, leaving 12 bases between them. The CDR3 is CASGRGPQETQYF. CDR3 coding DNA: TGTGCCAGCGGGAGAGGCCCGCAAGAGACCCAGTACTTC.

The rearrangement joins TRBV7-9 to TRBJ1-2; tentative D call: TRBD1 (5 bases). Trimming took off 3 bases at V and 0 bases at J, with 11 bases between the two ends. The length of the CDR3 is 15 residues. Germline V lookup: CDR1 SEHNR, CDR2 FQNEAQ (reference sequence). The CDR3 sequence: CASSFGDASNYGYTF. CDR3 DNA: TGTGCCAGCAGCTTTGGGGACGCATCTAACTATGGCTACACCTTC. Together with reference TRBV7-9 and TRBJ1-2, the CDR3 gives the full variable domain: DTGVSQNPRHKITKRGQNVTFRCDPISEHNRLYWYRQTLGQGPEFLTYFQNEAQLEKSRLLSDRFSAERPKGSFSTLEIQRTEQGDSAMYLCASSFGDASNYGYTFGSGTRLTVV.

The V gene is TRBV5-6, the J gene TRBJ1-3; 7 nucleotides agree with TRBD1. There are 16 residues in the CDR3. V trimming: 0 bases; J trimming: 0 bases; junction bases outside the gene matches: 3. Germline lookup yields CDR1 SGHDT and CDR2 YYEEEE. The CDR3 spells CASSLVTGYSGNTIYF. The CDR3 bases are TGTGCCAGCAGCTTGGTGACAGGGTACTCTGGAAACACCATATATTTT.

The gene calls are TRBV2 and TRBJ2-3, with TRBD2 matching 9 bases. This CDR3 region has 15 residues. V dropped 4 bases and J dropped 1; count of bases not matched to a gene: 3. Germline V lookup: CDR1 SNHLY, CDR2 FYNNEI. This CDR3 is CASSGTSARTDTQYF. The CDR3 coding sequence is TGTGCCAGCAGTGGGACTAGCGCTCGCACAGATACGCAGTATTTT.

A remark on this clone: This same CDR3 is encoded by further DNA sequences in the sample. The chain joins TRBV5-1 to TRBJ2-7; D ambiguous. Looked up from germline, CDR1 is SGHRS and CDR2 is YFSETQ. The CDR3 length is 14 residues. Trimming took 4 bases from V and 0 from J, leaving 11 bases between them. CDR3 nucleotides: TGCGCCAGCAGCGTTACAGCTAGCTCCTACGAGCAGTACTTC. This sequence encodes CASSVTASSYEQYF.

The rearrangement joins TRBV9 to TRBJ2-7; D unresolved. The CDR3 is 14 residues long. CDR1 SGDLS and CDR2 YYNGEE come from the germline V gene. Trimming removed 3 bases at V and 6 bases at J, with 16 bases between. The CDR3 reads CASSAEVGAIEQYF. The CDR3 DNA sequence: TGTGCCAGCAGCGCCGAGGTCGGTGCGATCGAGCAGTACTTC.

The chain carries TRBV28 and TRBJ2-5, with a weak D call TRBD1 (5 bases). The germline CDR1 and CDR2 sequences are MDHEN and SYDVKM. Trimming cost V 3 bases and J 4 bases, with 12 bases left between them. There are 14 residues in the CDR3. The CDR3 coding sequence is TGTGCCAGCAGTTTTTTCGGTAGGGGAGAGACCCAGTACTTC. This codes for CASSFFGRGETQYF.

V usage is TRBV30 and J usage is TRBJ2-1, with D tentatively TRBD1 (6 bases). The V gene's germline CDR1 is GTSNPN and CDR2 SVGIG (reference sequence). Trimming pared 0 bases from V and 7 bases from J, leaving 13 bases between. This CDR3 contains 14 residues. The DNA of the CDR3 is TGTGCCTGGAGTGTACAGGGACGATCGAATGAGCAGTTCTTC. It encodes CAWSVQGRSNEQFF.

Here the CDR3 reads CASSAPLGVSSTDTQYF. The DNA of the CDR3 is TGTGCCAGCAGCGCGCCTCTAGGTGTTTCCAGCACAGATACGCAGTATTTT. This chain joins TRBV28 and TRBJ2-3; D remains unclear. In germline, CDR1 is MDHEN, CDR2 SYDVKM. The CDR3 runs 17 residues. V shed 6 bases and J shed 0 bases, with 19 bases lying between them.

Concerning this clone itself: Given a much more abundant clone one base away, this may be a read error. Other nucleotide sequences in the sample specify the same CDR3. V gene TRBV5-1 combines with J gene TRBJ2-5; D is unresolved. CDR1 and CDR2 (germline): SGHRS, YFSETQ. V gave up 3 bases and J gave up 2 bases, with 5 bases separating them. The CDR3 contains 12 residues. CDR3 protein: CASSWEQETQYF. CDR3 coding DNA: TGCGCCAGCAGCTGGGAACAAGAGACCCAGTACTTC.

The V and J genes are TRBV7-2 and TRBJ2-7; 14 nucleotides agree with TRBD2. CDR1 SGHTA and CDR2 FQGNSA come from the germline V gene. CDR3 length equals 18 residues. With V trimmed by 5 bases and J by 3 bases, 12 bases remained unmatched. The CDR3 here is CASSRTLGLAGESYEQYF. CDR3 coding DNA: TGTGCCAGCAGCCGAACTCTGGGACTAGCGGGAGAGAGCTACGAGCAGTACTTC.

The rearrangement uses TRBV4-3 and TRBJ1-5; no clear D. The CDR3 totals 16 residues. CDR1 is LGHNA and CDR2 is YSLEER in the germline V gene. The V and J ends lost 1 base and 1 base respectively, with 11 bases between them. As DNA, the CDR3 is TGCGCCAGCAGCCAAGTCGGCTACGGGAGCAATCAGCCCCAGCATTTT. It yields the protein CASSQVGYGSNQPQHF.

The rearrangement uses TRBV19 and TRBJ2-1; D may be TRBD1 (6 bases). V gave up 2 bases and J gave up 4 bases, with 15 bases separating them. This CDR3 is 16 amino acids long. Looked up from germline, CDR1 is LNHDA and CDR2 is SQIVND (reference sequence). In DNA form, the CDR3 reads TGTGCCAGTAGTATAAATGGGGAGACAGGTTACAATGAGCAGTTCTTC. As protein: CASSINGETGYNEQFF.

This clone was observed once. Other nucleotide sequences from this sample produce the same CDR3. The rearrangement joins TRBV28 to TRBJ2-2; D gene ambiguous. The CDR3 runs 13 residues. With 5 bases removed from V and 5 bases from J, the gap between germline ends came to 9 bases. Looked up from germline, CDR1 is MDHEN and CDR2 is SYDVKM. The CDR3 region is CASSPDPTGELFF. The CDR3 DNA sequence: TGTGCCAGCAGTCCCGACCCGACCGGGGAGCTGTTTTTT.

This chain uses TRBV5-4 with TRBJ2-2; a weak D match, TRBD1 (6 bases). This CDR3 has 16 amino acids. Germline CDR1 reads SGHNT; CDR2 reads YYREEE (reference sequence). The germline V and J ends were trimmed by 0 bases and 1 base, with 10 bases remaining between them. The CDR3 is CASSLGNRVNTGELFF. CDR3 in DNA: TGTGCCAGCAGCTTGGGCAACAGGGTGAACACCGGGGAGCTGTTTTTT.

On this clone itself: The same CDR3 can be traced to other DNA sequences in this sample. This chain joins TRBV6-5 and TRBJ1-1; 7 positions agree with TRBD1. The germline gives CDR1 MNHEY, CDR2 SVGAGI. V gave up 0 bases and J gave up 3 bases; unmatched junction bases: 7. The CDR3 spans 16 residues. CDR3 sequence reads: CASSYSGTASYTEAFF. The DNA for the CDR3 is TGTGCCAGCAGTTACTCCGGGACAGCCTCTTACACTGAAGCTTTCTTT.

The V call is TRBV4-1, the J call TRBJ2-5; 7 bases are a match to TRBD2. The ends lost 0 bases at V and 8 bases at J; junction bases unmatched: 12. Germline V CDR1 and CDR2: MGHRA, YSYEKL. This CDR3 contains 16 residues. The CDR3 reads CASSQESAGARDTQYF. In DNA form, the CDR3 reads TGCGCCAGCAGCCAAGAGAGTGCGGGAGCAAGAGATACCCAGTACTTC.